This T cell receptor beta chain was retrieved from a study of long-term antiretroviral therapy in people with HIV. Background on the study: Some samples came about a decade before the 2015 immediate-ART recommendation, and these were the earliest.

Run at survey level, the immunoSEQ assay was version v3.0. Generated by immunoSEQ multiplex PCR, the TCRdb table keeps only in-frame clones and is missing some. Counted here are 15,000 to 20,000 clones, about 88% occurring once; the ten biggest clones make up approximately 9.2%. One or more pre-ART and two or more post-ART PBMC samples were available from each donor. Each HIV-infected participant was given treatment in the United States. CDR3 size: 12 residues. Germline V CDR1 and CDR2: MNHNY, SVGAGI (reference sequence). Trimming stripped 8 bases from V and 0 bases from J, with 8 bases between. This clonotype was sampled from a man between 18 and 29 years old with HIV. The sample was unsorted PBMCs, taken 0.1 years after starting antiretroviral therapy. The genes are TRBV6-6 and TRBJ2-7; the D is unclear. The CDR3: CASRPSSYEQYF. DNA of the CDR3: TGTGCCAGCCGACCTAGCTCCTACGAGCAGTACTTC.